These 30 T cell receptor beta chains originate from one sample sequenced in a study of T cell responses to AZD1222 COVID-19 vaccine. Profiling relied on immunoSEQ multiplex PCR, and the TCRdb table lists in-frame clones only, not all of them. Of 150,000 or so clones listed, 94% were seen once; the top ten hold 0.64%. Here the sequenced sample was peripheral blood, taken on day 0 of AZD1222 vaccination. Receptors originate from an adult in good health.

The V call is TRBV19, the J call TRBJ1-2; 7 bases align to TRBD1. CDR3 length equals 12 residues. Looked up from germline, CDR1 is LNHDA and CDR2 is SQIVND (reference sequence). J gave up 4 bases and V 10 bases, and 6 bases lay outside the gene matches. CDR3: CATEGAGYGYTF. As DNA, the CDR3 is TGTGCCACCGAGGGGGCCGGCTATGGCTACACCTTC.

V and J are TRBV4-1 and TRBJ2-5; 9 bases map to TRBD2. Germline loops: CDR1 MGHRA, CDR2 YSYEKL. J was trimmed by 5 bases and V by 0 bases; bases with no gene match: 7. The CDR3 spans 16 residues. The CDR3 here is CASSQDRFAGGETQYF. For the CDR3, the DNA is TGCGCCAGCAGCCAAGATCGTTTCGCGGGAGGGGAGACCCAGTACTTC.

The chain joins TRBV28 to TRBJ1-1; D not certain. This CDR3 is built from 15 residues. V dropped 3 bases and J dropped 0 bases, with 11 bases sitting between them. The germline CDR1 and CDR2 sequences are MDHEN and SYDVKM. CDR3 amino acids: CASSFQTLMNTEAFF. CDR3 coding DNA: TGTGCCAGCAGTTTCCAAACCCTCATGAACACTGAAGCTTTCTTT.

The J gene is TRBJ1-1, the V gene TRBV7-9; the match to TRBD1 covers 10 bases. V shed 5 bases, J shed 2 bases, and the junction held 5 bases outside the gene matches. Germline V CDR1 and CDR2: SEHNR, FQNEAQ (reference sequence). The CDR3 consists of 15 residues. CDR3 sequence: CASSPTGGPNTEAFF. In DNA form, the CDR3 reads TGTGCCAGCAGCCCGACAGGGGGCCCAAACACTGAAGCTTTCTTT.

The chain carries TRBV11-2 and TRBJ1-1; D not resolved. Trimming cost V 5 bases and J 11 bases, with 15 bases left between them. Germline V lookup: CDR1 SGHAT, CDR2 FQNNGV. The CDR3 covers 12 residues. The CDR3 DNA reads TGTGCCAGCAGCCTAAATAGAGGGAGCGCTTTCTTT. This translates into CASSLNRGSAFF.

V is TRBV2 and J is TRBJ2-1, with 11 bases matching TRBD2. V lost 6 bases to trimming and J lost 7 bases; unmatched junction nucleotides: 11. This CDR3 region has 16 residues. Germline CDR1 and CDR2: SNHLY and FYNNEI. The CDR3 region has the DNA TGTGCCAGCAGCCCCAGACTAGCGGGAACGTATAATGAGCAGTTCTTC. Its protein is CASSPRLAGTYNEQFF. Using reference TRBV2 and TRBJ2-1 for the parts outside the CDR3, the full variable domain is EPEVTQTPSHQVTQMGQEVILRCVPISNHLYFYWYRQILGQKVEFLVSFYNNEISEKSEIFDDQFSVERPDGSNFTLKIRSTKLEDSAMYFCASSPRLAGTYNEQFFGPGTRLTVL.

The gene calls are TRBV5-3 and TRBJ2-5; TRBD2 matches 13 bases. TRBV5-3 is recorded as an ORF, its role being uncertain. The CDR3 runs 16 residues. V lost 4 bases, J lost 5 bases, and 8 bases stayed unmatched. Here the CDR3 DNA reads TGTGCCAGAAGCATGCCGGGACTAGCGGGAACTGAGACCCAGTACTTC. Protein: CARSMPGLAGTETQYF.

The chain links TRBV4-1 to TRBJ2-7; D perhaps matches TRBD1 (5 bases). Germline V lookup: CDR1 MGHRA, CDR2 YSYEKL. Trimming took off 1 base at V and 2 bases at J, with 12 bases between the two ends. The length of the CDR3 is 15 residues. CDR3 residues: CASSQGYGAPYEQYF. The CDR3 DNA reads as TGCGCCAGCAGCCAAGGGTATGGGGCCCCCTACGAGCAGTACTTC.

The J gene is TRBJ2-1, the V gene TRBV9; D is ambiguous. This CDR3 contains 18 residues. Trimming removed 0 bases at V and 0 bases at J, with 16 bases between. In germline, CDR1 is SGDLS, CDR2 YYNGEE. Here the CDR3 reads CASSVVPPLSSSYNEQFF. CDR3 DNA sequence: TGTGCCAGCAGCGTAGTCCCCCCGCTCTCGAGCTCCTACAATGAGCAGTTCTTC.

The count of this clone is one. For the CDR3, the DNA is TGTGCCAGCAGCCCAGGGACTAGCGGGGCAAGCTCCTACAATGAGCAGTTCTTC. Translation gives CASSPGTSGASSYNEQFF. The gene calls are TRBV27 and TRBJ2-1; the match to TRBD2 covers 13 bases. Germline CDR1 is MNHEY and CDR2 is SMNVEV (reference sequence). This CDR3 has 18 amino acids. With 6 bases clipped from V and 0 bases from J, the junction kept 8 bases outside the gene matches.

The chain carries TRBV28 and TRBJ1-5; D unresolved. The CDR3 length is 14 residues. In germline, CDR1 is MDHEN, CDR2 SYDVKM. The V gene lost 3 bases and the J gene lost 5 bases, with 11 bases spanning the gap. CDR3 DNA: TGTGCCAGCAGTTTCGGACTTAGGGATCAGCCCCAGCATTTT. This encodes CASSFGLRDQPQHF.

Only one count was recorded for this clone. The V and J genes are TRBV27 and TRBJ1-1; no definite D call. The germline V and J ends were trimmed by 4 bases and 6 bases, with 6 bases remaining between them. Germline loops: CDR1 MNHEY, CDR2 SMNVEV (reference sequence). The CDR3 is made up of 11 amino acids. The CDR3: CASSSGAEAFF. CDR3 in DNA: TGTGCCAGCAGTTCCGGGGCTGAAGCTTTCTTT.

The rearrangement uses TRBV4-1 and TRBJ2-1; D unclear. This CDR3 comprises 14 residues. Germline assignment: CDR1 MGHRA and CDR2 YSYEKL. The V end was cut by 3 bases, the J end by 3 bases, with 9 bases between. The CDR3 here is CASSHGGNYNEQFF. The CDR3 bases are TGCGCCAGCAGCCATGGCGGAAACTACAATGAGCAGTTCTTC.

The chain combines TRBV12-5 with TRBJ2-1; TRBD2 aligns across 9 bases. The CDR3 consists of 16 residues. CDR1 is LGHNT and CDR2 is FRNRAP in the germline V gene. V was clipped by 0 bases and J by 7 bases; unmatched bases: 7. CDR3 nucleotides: TGTGCTAGTGGTTTGGTACGAGCGGGAGGTTGGAATGAGCAGTTCTTC. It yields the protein CASGLVRAGGWNEQFF.

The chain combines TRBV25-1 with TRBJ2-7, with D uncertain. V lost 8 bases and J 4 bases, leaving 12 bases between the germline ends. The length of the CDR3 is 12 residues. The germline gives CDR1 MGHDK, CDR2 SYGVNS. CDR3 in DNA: TGTGCCAGCCAAGACCGCCTATACGAGCAGTACTTC. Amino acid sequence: CASQDRLYEQYF.

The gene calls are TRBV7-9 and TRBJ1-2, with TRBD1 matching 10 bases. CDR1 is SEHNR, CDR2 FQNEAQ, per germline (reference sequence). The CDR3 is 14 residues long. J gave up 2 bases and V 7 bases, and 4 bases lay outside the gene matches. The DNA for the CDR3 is TGTGCCAGCACCGGACAGGGGGAAAACTATGGCTACACCTTC. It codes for CASTGQGENYGYTF.

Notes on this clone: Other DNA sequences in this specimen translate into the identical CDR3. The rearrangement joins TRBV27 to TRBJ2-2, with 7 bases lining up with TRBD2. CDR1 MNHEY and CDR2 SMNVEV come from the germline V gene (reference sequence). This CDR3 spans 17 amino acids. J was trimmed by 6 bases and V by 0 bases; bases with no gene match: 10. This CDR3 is CASSLSVGGPLAGELFF. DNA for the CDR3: TGTGCCAGCAGTTTATCAGTGGGAGGGCCTCTAGCCGGGGAGCTGTTTTTT.

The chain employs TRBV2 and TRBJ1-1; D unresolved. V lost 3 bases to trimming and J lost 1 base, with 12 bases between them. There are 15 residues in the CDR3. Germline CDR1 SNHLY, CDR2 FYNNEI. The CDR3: CASSEEQRPNTEAFF. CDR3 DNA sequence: TGTGCCAGCAGTGAGGAGCAGAGGCCGAACACTGAAGCTTTCTTT.

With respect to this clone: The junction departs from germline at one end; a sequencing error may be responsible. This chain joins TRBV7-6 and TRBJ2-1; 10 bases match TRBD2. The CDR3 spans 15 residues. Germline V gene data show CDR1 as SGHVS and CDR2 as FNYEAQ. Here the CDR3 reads CASSLAGASTGEQFF. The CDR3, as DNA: TGTGCCAGCAGCCTAGCGGGAGCCTCTACAGGTGAGCAGTTCTTC.

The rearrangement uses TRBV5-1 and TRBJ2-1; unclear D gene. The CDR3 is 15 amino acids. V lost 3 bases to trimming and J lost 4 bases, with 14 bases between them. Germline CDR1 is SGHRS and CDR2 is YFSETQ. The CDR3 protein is CASSSESAEYNEQFF. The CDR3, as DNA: TGCGCCAGCAGCTCCGAGTCGGCCGAATACAATGAGCAGTTCTTC.

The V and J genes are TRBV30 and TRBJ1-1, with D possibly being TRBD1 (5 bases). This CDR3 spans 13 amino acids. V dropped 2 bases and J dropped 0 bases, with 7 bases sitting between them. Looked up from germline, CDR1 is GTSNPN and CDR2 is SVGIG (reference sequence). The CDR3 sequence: CAWSLTVNTEAFF. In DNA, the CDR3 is TGTGCCTGGAGTTTGACAGTGAACACTGAAGCTTTCTTT. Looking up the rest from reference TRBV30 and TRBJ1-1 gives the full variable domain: SQTIHQWPATLVQPVGSPLSLECTVEGTSNPNLYWYRQAAGRGLQLLFYSVGIGQISSEVPQNLSASRPQDRQFILSSKKLLLSDSGFYLCAWSLTVNTEAFFGQGTRLTVV.

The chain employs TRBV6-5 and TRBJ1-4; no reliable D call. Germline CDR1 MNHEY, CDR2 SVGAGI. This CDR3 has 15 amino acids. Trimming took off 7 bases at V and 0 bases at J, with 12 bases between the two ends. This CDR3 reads CASTNWGSTNEKLFF. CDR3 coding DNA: TGTGCCAGCACCAACTGGGGTTCAACTAATGAAAAACTGTTTTTT.

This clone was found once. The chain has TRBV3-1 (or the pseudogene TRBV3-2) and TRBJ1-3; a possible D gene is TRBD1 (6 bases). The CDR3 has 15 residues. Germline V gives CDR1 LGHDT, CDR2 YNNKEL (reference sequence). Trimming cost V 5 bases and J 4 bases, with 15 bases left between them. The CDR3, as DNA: TGTGCCAGCAGCTTCCACAGGGATGTCGGAAACACCATATATTTT. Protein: CASSFHRDVGNTIYF.

The CDR3, as DNA: TGTGCCAGCAGGGTGGACAGGGGCGAAGAGACCCAGTACTTC. It codes for CASRVDRGEETQYF. The genes are TRBV6-5 and TRBJ2-5; 9 bases are a match to TRBD1. Germline-derived CDR1 and CDR2 are MNHEY and SVGAGI. The CDR3 length is 14 residues. V shed 6 bases, J shed 3 bases, and the junction held 5 bases outside the gene matches.

The CDR3: CASSPHEGGTEAFF. The CDR3 DNA reads TGTGCCAGCAGTCCCCACGAGGGTGGCACTGAAGCTTTCTTT. The V call is TRBV25-1, the J call TRBJ1-1; no definite D call. V was clipped by 5 bases and J by 4 bases, with 14 bases between them. The CDR3 extends over 14 amino acids. Germline-derived CDR1 and CDR2 are MGHDK and SYGVNS.

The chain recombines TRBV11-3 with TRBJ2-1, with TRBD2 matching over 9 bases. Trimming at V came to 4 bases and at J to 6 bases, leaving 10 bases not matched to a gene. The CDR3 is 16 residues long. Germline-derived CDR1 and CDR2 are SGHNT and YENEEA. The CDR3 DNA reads TGTGCCAGCAGCTCCGACTTAGCGGGAGTACGCAATGAGCAGTTCTTC. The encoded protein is CASSSDLAGVRNEQFF.

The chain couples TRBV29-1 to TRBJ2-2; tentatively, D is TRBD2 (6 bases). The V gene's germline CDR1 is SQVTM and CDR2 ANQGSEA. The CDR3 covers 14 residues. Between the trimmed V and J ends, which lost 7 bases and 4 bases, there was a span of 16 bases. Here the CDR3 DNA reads TGCAGCGCTTCCTGGGGAGGAGGCACCGGGGAGCTGTTTTTT. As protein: CSASWGGGTGELFF.

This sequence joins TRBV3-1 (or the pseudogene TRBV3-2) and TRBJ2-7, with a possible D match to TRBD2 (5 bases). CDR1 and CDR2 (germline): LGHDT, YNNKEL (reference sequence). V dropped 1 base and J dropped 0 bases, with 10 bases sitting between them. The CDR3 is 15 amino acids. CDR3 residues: CASSQGSGSSYEQYF. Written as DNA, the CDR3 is TGTGCCAGCAGCCAAGGTTCGGGGAGCTCCTACGAGCAGTACTTC.

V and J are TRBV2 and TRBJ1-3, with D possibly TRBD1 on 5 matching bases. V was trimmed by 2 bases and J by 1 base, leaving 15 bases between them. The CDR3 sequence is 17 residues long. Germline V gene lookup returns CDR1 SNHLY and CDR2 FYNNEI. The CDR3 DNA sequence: TGTGCCAGCAGTGAACTAGGGGTCGCGGGATCTGGAAACACCATATATTTT. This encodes CASSELGVAGSGNTIYF.

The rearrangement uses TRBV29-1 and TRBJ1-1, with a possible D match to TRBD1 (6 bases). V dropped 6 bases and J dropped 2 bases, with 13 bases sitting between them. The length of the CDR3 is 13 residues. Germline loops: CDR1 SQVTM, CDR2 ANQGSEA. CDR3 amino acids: CSVRQVLNTEAFF. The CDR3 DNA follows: TGCAGCGTACGACAGGTACTAAACACTGAAGCTTTCTTT.